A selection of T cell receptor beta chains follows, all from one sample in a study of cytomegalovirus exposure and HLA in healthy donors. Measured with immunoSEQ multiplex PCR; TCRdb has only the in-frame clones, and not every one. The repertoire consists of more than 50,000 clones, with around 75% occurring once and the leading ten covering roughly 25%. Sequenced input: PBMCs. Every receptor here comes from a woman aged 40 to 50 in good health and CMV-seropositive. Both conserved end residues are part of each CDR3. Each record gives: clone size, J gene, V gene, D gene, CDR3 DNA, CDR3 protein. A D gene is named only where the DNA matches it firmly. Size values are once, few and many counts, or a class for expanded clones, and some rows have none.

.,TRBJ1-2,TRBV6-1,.,TGTGCCAGCAGGTTGACGGGAGCGGGCTACACCTTC,CASRLTGAGYTF
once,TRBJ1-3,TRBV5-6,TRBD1,TGTGCCAGCAGCGTAACAGGGGCTGGAAACACCATATATTTT,CASSVTGAGNTIYF
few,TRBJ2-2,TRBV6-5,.,TGTGCCAGCAGGGGCTCTGGGGAGCTGTTTTTT,CASRGSGELFF
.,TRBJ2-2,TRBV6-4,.,TGTGCCAGCAGTGACGGACAGAACCAGCTGTTTTTT,CASSDGQNQLFF
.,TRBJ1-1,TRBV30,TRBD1,TGTGCCTGGACTGTCGGGACAGGGAACACTGAAGCTTTCTTT,CAWTVGTGNTEAFF
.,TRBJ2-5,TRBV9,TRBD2,TGTGCCAGCAGCGTTATCGGAACTAGCGGGGTAGAGACCCAGTACTTC,CASSVIGTSGVETQYF
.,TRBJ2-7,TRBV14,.,TGTGCCAGCAGTCTGGACATCAGGGAGCAGTACTTC,CASSLDIREQYF
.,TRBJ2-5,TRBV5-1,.,TGCGCCAGCAGCTTGGAGCAGGGGCTTGAGACCCAGTACTTC,CASSLEQGLETQYF
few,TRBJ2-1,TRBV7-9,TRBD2,TGTTCCAGCACCCACGGGACTAGCGGGGTGATAGAGCAGTTCTTC,CSSTHGTSGVIEQFF
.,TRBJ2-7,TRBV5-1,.,TGCGCCAGCTGCCTCCAGAGTTCTGGACAGTCCTACGAGCAGTACTTC,CASCLQSSGQSYEQYF
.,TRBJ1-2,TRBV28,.,TGTGCCAGCAGTTTCGCTACTTTTATGGAGTATGGCTACACCTTC,CASSFATFMEYGYTF
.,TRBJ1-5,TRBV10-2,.,TGCGCCAGCAGTGACCGGGGTAGTAGTCAGCCCCAGCATTTT,CASSDRGSSQPQHF
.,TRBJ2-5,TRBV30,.,TGTGCCTGGAGCCCGGGGGAGACTCAGCAAGAGACCCAGTACTTC,CAWSPGETQQETQYF
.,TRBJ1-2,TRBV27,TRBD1,TGTGCCAGCAAAAAGACAGGGGGGGGCCCAAATGGCTACACCTTC,CASKKTGGGPNGYTF
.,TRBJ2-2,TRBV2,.,TGTGCCAGCAGCCCTACAGGGAGGGCCGCCGGGGAGCTGTTTTTT,CASSPTGRAAGELFF
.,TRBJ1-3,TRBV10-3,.,TGTGCCATCAGTGTATGGGGGGGCGAGGTAACTCGAAGAAACACCATATATTTT,CAISVWGGEVTRRNTIYF
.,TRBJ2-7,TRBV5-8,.,TGTGCCAGCAGCTTGGTAACTTTCGATATGAGCTACGAGCAGTACTTC,CASSLVTFDMSYEQYF
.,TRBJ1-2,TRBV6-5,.,TGTGCCAGCAGTGACTCGGACAGTGGCGGCTACACCTTC,CASSDSDSGGYTF
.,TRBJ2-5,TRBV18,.,TGTGCCAGCTCACCTTCACAGGACCAAGAGACCCAGTACTTC,CASSPSQDQETQYF
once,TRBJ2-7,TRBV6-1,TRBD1,TGTGCCTCTAGGGGGCCGTTCCTATCCTACGAGCAGTACTTC,CASRGPFLSYEQYF
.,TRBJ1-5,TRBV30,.,TGTGCCTGGAGTGAACAGGGTCATCAGCCCCAGCATTTT,CAWSEQGHQPQHF
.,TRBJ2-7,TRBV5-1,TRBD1,TGCGCCAGCAGCTTAAACAGGGGGAATGGAAAGCAGTACTTC,CASSLNRGNGKQYF
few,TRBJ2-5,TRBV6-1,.,TGTGCCAGCAGTGAAGCGAATCTAGCTCAGACCCAGTACTTC,CASSEANLAQTQYF
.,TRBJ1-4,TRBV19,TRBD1,TGTGCCAGTAGTATTTGGGGACAGGGGGATAATGAAAAACTGTTTTTT,CASSIWGQGDNEKLFF
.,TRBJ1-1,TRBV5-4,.,TGTGCCAGCAGCTTGGCCCAGGGAAGGACTGAAGCTTTCTTT,CASSLAQGRTEAFF
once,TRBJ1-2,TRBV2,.,TGTGCCAGCAGTGAAGCGAAACACGACATCTATGGCTACACCTTC,CASSEAKHDIYGYTF
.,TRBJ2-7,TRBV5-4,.,TGTGCCAGCAGCCTCGATGAGCGGCTCGAGCAGTACTTC,CASSLDERLEQYF